What follows are 6 T cell receptor beta chains derived from one specimen sequenced in a study of OX40 agonist ivuxolimab in advanced cancers. This table comes from immunoSEQ multiplex PCR, and its TCRdb copy is limited to in-frame clones, with some not included. This sample carries over 85,000 clones, roughly 88% of them seen once, and the ten largest clones take about 1.6%. Sequenced material: CD4+ or CD8+ T cells sorted from blood, taken in a trial of the OX40 agonist ivuxolimab. These receptor sequences come from an adult with an advanced solid tumor such as melanoma, head and neck, liver or kidney cancer.

This chain joins TRBV9 and TRBJ1-3; D remains unclear. V was trimmed by 1 base and J by 1 base, leaving 9 bases between them. CDR1 is SGDLS and CDR2 is YYNGEE in the germline V gene. The length of the CDR3 is 15 residues. The CDR3 loop is CASSVSLGSGNTIYF. CDR3 sequence (DNA): TGTGCCAGCAGCGTAAGTTTGGGGTCTGGAAACACCATATATTTT.

The V call is TRBV7-2, the J call TRBJ2-7; TRBD2 might be the D (6 bases). CDR3 size: 15 residues. V shed 0 bases and J shed 3 bases, with 12 bases lying between them. CDR1 is SGHTA and CDR2 is FQGNSA in the germline V gene. CDR3 coding DNA: TGTGCCAGCAGCTTAGCCCGGCGGGATTTCTACGAGCAGTACTTC. It yields the protein CASSLARRDFYEQYF.

This chain uses TRBV7-2 with TRBJ1-2, with TRBD1 as a possible D gene (5 bases). The V end lost 5 bases, the J end lost 5 bases, and 12 bases lay between the germline ends. Per germline, CDR1 SGHTA and CDR2 FQGNSA. The CDR3 is made up of 13 amino acids. CDR3 sequence (DNA): TGTGCCAGCAGCCCAGAGGGGTTTTATGGCTACACCTTC. Amino acid sequence: CASSPEGFYGYTF.

The rearrangement links TRBV30 to TRBJ2-2; D gene ambiguous. The V gene lost 2 bases and the J gene lost 6 bases, with 7 bases spanning the gap. Germline V gene sequence: CDR1 GTSNPN, CDR2 SVGIG (reference sequence). The CDR3 is 12 residues long. CDR3 in amino acids: CAWSLSSGELFF. The CDR3 DNA follows: TGTGCCTGGAGTCTTTCGTCCGGGGAGCTGTTTTTT.

This clone counts as large. V and J are TRBV27 and TRBJ2-3, with TRBD2 matching 8 bases. The CDR3 consists of 14 residues. CDR1 and CDR2 (germline): MNHEY, SMNVEV (reference sequence). V shed 2 bases and J 5 bases; nucleotides not matched to a gene: 3. The CDR3 loop reads CASSLGGTRDTQYF. CDR3 sequence (DNA): TGTGCCAGCAGTTTAGGGGGGACTAGAGATACGCAGTATTTT.

The chain carries TRBV29-1 and TRBJ2-2; 7 bases map to TRBD1. V lost 7 bases to trimming and J lost 0 bases; unmatched junction nucleotides: 5. Germline V gene lookup returns CDR1 SQVTM and CDR2 ANQGSEA. CDR3 size: 14 residues. CDR3 nucleotide sequence: TGCAGCGCCTTAGGGACAGCGAACACCGGGGAGCTGTTTTTT. It codes for CSALGTANTGELFF.